This T cell receptor beta chain emerged from a study of blood T cells in healthy people across ages. PCR was performed a second time for roughly 7 to 12 cycles using a sample-barcoded 5' primer and a J-beta primer mix. TCRdb reprocessed the 5' RACE reads with MiXCR, giving one entry per CDR3 protein. The sample lists over a million distinct CDR3 sequences, almost 60% occurring once. They isolated at least 7 million PBMCs from each sample. The sequence came from a man between 18 and 35 years old in good health. Sequenced: blood.

CDR3 bases: TGCAGTGCTACCGACAGGGAGAATGAGCAGTTCTTC. This sequence encodes CSATDRENEQFF. The chain couples TRBV20-1 to TRBJ2-1; 7 positions match TRBD1. CDR1 DFQATT and CDR2 SNEGSKA come from the germline V gene (reference sequence). The length of the CDR3 is 12 residues. V was pared by 4 bases and J by 7 bases, with 4 bases of the junction left unmatched.